The text below deals with one TCR beta chain. Its antigen remains unidentified. Trimming cost V 5 bases and J 3 bases; bases outside gene matches: 5. The CDR3 runs 14 residues. CDR1 and CDR2 from the germline V gene are SGHNT and YYREEE (reference sequence). Universal primer sites and UMIs were introduced during 5'RACE template-switching synthesis of TCR cDNA. MiXCR, run by TCRdb on the 5' RACE reads, gives a single entry per CDR3 protein. The repertoire includes roughly 310,000 distinct CDR3 sequences, 8% to 10% of them detected once, and about a sixth sits in the top ten. The source of the sample is a study of T cells after yellow fever vaccination. General observations from the study: The booster response re-showed most primary clones: more than 95% CD4, approximately 85% CD8. Secondary responses were weaker yet peaked faster, day 5 versus 15.

The chain is built from TRBV5-4 and TRBJ2-5, with 9 positions matching TRBD1. The specimen comprised PBMCs, sampled on the day of the first yellow fever vaccination. This clonotype was obtained from a man aged 18 to 29 who received the YFV17D yellow fever vaccine. CDR3 region: CASRRTGDEETQYF. CDR3 coding DNA: TGTGCCAGCAGGAGGACAGGGGACGAAGAGACCCAGTACTTC. The entire variable domain, with the rest obtained from reference TRBV5-4 and TRBJ2-5, is as follows: ETGVTQSPTHLIKTRGQQVTLRCSSQSGHNTVSWYQQALGQGPQFIFQYYREEENGRGNFPPRFSGLQFPNYSSELNVNALELDDSALYLCASRRTGDEETQYFGPGTRLLVL.